This TCR beta chain emerged from a study of cytomegalovirus exposure and HLA in healthy donors. The PCR was carried out with 60 Vbeta primers and 13 Jbeta primers. Produced via immunoSEQ multiplex PCR; TCRdb's table is partial and in-frame only. The sample lists fewer than 200,000 clones, roughly 72% occurring once. The CDR3 runs to 14 residues. J lost 2 bases, V lost 1 base, and 2 bases had no gene match. The germline gives CDR1 SGHTA, CDR2 FQGNSA. This TCR was recovered from a man aged 40-49 years in good health and CMV-seropositive. Sequenced sample: PBMCs. The rearrangement uses TRBV7-2 and TRBJ2-7; 7 bases are a match to TRBD1. CDR3 DNA sequence: TGTGCCAGCAGCTTAGGGGGGACAGCCTACGAGCAGTACTTC. Protein: CASSLGGTAYEQYF. The full variable domain, in which reference TRBV7-2 and TRBJ2-7 provide the parts outside the CDR3, is GAGVSQSPSNKVTEKGKDVELRCDPISGHTALYWYRQSLGQGLEFLIYFQGNSAPDKSGLPSDRFSAERTGGSVSTLTIQRTQQEDSAVYLCASSLGGTAYEQYFGPGTRLTVT.